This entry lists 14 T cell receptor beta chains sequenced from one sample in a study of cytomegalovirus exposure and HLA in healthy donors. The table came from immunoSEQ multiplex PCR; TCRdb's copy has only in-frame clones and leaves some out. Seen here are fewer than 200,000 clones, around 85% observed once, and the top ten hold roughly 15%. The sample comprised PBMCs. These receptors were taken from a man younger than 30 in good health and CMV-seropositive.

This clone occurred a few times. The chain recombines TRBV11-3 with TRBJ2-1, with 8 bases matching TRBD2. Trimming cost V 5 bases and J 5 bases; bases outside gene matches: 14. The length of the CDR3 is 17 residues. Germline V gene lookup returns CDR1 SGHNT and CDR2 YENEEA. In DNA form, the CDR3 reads TGTGCCAGCAGCCCCCGGGGAGGAGCGGGAGCGAACAATGAGCAGTTCTTC. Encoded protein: CASSPRGGAGANNEQFF.

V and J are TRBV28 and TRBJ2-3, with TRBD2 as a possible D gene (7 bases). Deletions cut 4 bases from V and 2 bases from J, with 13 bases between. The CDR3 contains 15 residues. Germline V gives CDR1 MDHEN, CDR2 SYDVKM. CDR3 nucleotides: TGTGCCAGCAGTTCGAGGGAGGGGGTCACAGATACGCAGTATTTT. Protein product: CASSSREGVTDTQYF.

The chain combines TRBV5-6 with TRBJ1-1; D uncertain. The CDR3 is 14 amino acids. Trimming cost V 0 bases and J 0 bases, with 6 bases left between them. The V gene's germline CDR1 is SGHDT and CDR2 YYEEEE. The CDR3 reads CASSLGLMNTEAFF. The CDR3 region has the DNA TGTGCCAGCAGCTTGGGACTGATGAACACTGAAGCTTTCTTT.

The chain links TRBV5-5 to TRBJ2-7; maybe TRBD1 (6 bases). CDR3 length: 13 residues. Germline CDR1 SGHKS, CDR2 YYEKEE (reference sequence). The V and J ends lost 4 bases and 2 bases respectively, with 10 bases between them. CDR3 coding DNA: TGTGCCAGCAGCGTACAGGGTGCCTACGAGCAGTACTTC. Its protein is CASSVQGAYEQYF.

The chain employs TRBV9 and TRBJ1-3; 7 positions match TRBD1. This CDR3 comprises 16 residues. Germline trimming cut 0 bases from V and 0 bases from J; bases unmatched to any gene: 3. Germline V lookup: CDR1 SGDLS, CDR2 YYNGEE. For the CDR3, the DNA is TGTGCCAGCAGCGTAGGACAGGGCCCCTCTGGAAACACCATATATTTT. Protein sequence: CASSVGQGPSGNTIYF.

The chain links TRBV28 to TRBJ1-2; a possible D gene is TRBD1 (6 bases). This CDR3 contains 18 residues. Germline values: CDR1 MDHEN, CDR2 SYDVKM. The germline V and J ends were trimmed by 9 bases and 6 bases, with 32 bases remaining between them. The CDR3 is CASRGVEGGDLFSDGYTF. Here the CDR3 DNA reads TGTGCCAGTAGGGGCGTCGAGGGGGGGGACCTCTTCTCGGATGGCTACACCTTC.

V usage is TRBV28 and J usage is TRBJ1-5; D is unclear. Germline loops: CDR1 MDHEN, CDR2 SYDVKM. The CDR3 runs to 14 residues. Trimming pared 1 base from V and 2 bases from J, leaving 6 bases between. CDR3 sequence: CASSLLSGNQPQHF. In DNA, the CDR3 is TGTGCCAGCAGTTTATTGTCAGGCAATCAGCCCCAGCATTTT.

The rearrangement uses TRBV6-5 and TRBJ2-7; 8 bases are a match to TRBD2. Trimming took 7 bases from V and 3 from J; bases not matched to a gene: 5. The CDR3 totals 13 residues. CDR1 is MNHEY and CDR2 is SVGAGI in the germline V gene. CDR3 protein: CASKRAGVYEQYF. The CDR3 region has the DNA TGTGCCAGCAAGAGAGCGGGGGTCTACGAGCAGTACTTC.

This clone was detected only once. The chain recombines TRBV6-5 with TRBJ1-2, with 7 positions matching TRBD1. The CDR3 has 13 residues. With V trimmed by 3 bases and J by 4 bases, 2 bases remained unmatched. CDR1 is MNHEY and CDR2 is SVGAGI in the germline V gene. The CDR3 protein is CASSYSGGYGYTF. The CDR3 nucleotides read TGTGCCAGCAGTTATTCAGGGGGCTATGGCTACACCTTC.

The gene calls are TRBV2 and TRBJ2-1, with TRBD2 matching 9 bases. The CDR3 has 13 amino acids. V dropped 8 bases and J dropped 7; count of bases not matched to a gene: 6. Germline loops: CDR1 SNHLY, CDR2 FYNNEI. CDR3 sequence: CASYSGSRNEQFF. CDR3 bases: TGTGCCAGCTATAGCGGGAGTAGGAATGAGCAGTTCTTC.

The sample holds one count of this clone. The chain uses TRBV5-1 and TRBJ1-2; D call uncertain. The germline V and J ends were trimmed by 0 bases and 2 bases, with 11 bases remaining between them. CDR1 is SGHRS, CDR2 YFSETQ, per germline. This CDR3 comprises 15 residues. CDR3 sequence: CASSLVSGSNYGYTF. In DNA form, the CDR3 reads TGCGCCAGCAGCTTGGTTAGCGGATCAAACTATGGCTACACCTTC.

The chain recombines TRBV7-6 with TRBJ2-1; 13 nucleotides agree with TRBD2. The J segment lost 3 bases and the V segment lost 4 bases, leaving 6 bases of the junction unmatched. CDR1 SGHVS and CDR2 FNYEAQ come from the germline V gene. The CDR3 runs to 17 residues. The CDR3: CASSSGLAGPNYNEQFF. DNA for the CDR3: TGTGCCAGCAGCTCGGGACTAGCGGGACCCAACTACAATGAGCAGTTCTTC. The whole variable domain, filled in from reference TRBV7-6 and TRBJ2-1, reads GAGVSQSPRYKVTKRGQDVALRCDPISGHVSLYWYRQALGQGPEFLTYFNYEAQQDKSGLPNDRFSAERPEGSISTLTIQRTEQRDSAMYRCASSSGLAGPNYNEQFFGPGTRLTVL.

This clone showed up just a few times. In DNA form, the CDR3 reads TGTGCCAGCAGCTTCCCCGGTACCTACGAGCAGTACTTC. It encodes CASSFPGTYEQYF. V gene TRBV11-2 combines with J gene TRBJ2-7; unclear D gene. The CDR3 spans 13 residues. The V gene lost 3 bases and the J gene lost 2 bases, with 8 bases spanning the gap. Germline lookup yields CDR1 SGHAT and CDR2 FQNNGV.

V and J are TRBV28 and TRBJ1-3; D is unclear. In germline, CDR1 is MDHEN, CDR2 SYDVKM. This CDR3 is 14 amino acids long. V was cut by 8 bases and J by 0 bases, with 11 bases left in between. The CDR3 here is CASSWANSGNTIYF. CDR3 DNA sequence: TGTGCCAGCTCTTGGGCCAACTCTGGAAACACCATATATTTT. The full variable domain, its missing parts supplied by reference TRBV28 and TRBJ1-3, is DVKVTQSSRYLVKRTGEKVFLECVQDMDHENMFWYRQDPGLGLRLIYFSYDVKMKEKGDIPEGYSVSREKKERFSLILESASTNQTSMYLCASSWANSGNTIYFGEGSWLTVV.